This T cell receptor beta chain was captured by sequencing in a study of blood T cell repertoires in COVID-19 (dated by TCRdb to between 2020 and 2021). Turning to the overall study: The collaborator samples originated in the United States, Italy and Spain and spanned the acute and convalescent phases of COVID-19. The material from the prospective study consisted of cDNA or gDNA derived from T cells, B-cell-depleted T cells, or PBMCs. The dataset comprised deeply sampled blood TCRbeta repertoires from subjects exposed to, actively infected with, or recovered from COVID-19. The repertoires were made available in a free public database intended to serve as a resource for research on the immune response to SARS-CoV-2. The samples were drawn from the first 160 participants of the ongoing ImmuneRACE study and from roughly 1,300 subjects provided by 6 global collaborators. Sample metadata almost always included a de-identified subject ID, COVID-19 status, age in years and sex. HLA class I and class II types, where available, came from metadata supplied by the sample provider rather than from assay-based typing. Here is what the overall study found, with its caveats: The amount of clinical and demographic metadata varied by source and participant and was provided uncurated.

The CDR3 has 14 amino acids, counting the end cysteine and phenylalanine. Of the read, only the CDR3 DNA is kept; its 42 bases are in frame from base 1. Cut back by 4 bases and 1 base, the V and J ends lie 10 bases apart. CDR1 and CDR2, looked up from the germline V gene, are SQVTM and ANQGSEA. Whole blood was collected in K2EDTA tubes by collaborating institutions according to the institutions' own protocols. For TCRbeta analysis, collaborators shipped samples as frozen whole blood, isolated PBMCs, or DNA extracted from either of those sample types. The immunoSEQ Assay, a bias-controlled multiplex PCR, was used to amplify TCRbeta CDR3 regions from genomic DNA. Processing in the source paper ran as follows. The number of nucleated cells in each sample was estimated from the amplification of reference gene primers within the assay. To quantify the absolute abundance of each unique TCRbeta CDR3 rearrangement, sequence reads were collapsed and filtered. Productive Simpson clonality was computed per sample as the square root of Simpson's diversity index over productive rearrangements. This is the immuneACCESS table as TCRdb keeps it, with only in-frame sequences that have V and J called. A part of the clones is gone; compared with another copy, unresolved V genes explain less than half, and the rest is unexplained. V and J calls and clone size are as listed in that table; D and trimming were resolved from the DNA. This sample is represented by more than 150,000 clones; nearly 80% of them were singletons. The leading ten clones occupy 11% to 15% of the sample.

A word on this clone: No cognate antigen has been identified for it. Base qualities are not provided; no much larger clone lies one nucleotide away.

The chain is encoded by TRBV29-1 joined to TRBJ2-2; the D gene is perhaps TRBD2, on 6 matching bases. Specimen: peripheral blood. The receptor was isolated from a woman older than 75 with acute or convalescent COVID-19. The nucleotide sequence reads as follows: TGCAGCGTTGGCTGGACTAAGAACACCGGGGAGCTGTTTTTT. Its product reads: CSVGWTKNTGELFF.